This T cell receptor beta chain was observed in a study of cytomegalovirus exposure and HLA in healthy donors. The PCR used 60 Vbeta and 13 Jbeta primers. TCRdb's copy holds only in-frame clones and misses some; the assay was immunoSEQ multiplex PCR. In all, the sample yields about 150,000 clones. This CDR3 comprises 14 residues. Germline CDR1 and CDR2: GTSNPN and SVGIG (reference sequence). With 5 bases clipped from V and 2 bases from J, the junction kept 7 bases outside the gene matches. The genes are TRBV30 and TRBJ2-3, with TRBD1 identical over 7 bases. This clonotype originated in a woman aged 50 to 60 in good health and CMV-seronegative. Source material: PBMCs. The CDR3 sequence is CAWARDRSTDTQYF. For the CDR3, the DNA is TGTGCCTGGGCGAGGGACAGATCCACAGATACGCAGTATTTT.